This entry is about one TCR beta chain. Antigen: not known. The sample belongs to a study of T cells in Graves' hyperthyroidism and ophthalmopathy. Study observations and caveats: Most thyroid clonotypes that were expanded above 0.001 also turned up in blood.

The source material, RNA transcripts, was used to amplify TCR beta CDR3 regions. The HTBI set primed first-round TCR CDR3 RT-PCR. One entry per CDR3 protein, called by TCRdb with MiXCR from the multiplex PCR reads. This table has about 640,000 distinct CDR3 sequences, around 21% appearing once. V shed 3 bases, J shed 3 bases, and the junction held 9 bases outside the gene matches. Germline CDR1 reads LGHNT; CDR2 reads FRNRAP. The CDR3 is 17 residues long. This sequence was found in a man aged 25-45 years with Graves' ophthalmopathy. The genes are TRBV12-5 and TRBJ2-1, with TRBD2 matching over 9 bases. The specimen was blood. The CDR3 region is CASGLPLAGWGYNEQFF. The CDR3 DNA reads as TGTGCTAGTGGTTTACCTCTAGCGGGATGGGGCTACAATGAGCAGTTCTTC.